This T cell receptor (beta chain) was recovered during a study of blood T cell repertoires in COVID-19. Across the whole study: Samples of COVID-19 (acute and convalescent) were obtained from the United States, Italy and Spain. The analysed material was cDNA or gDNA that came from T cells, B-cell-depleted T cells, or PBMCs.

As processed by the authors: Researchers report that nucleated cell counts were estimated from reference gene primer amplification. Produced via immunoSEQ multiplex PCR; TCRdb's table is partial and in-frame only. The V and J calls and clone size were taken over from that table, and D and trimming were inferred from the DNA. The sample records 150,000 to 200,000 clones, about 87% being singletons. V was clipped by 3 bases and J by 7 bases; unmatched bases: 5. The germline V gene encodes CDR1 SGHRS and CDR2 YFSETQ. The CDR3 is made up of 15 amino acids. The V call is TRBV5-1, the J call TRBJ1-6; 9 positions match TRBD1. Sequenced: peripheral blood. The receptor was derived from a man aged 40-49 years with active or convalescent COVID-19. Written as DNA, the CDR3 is TGCGCCAGCAGCTATGGGGGACAGGGAAATTCACCCCTCCACTTT. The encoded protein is CASSYGGQGNSPLHF.